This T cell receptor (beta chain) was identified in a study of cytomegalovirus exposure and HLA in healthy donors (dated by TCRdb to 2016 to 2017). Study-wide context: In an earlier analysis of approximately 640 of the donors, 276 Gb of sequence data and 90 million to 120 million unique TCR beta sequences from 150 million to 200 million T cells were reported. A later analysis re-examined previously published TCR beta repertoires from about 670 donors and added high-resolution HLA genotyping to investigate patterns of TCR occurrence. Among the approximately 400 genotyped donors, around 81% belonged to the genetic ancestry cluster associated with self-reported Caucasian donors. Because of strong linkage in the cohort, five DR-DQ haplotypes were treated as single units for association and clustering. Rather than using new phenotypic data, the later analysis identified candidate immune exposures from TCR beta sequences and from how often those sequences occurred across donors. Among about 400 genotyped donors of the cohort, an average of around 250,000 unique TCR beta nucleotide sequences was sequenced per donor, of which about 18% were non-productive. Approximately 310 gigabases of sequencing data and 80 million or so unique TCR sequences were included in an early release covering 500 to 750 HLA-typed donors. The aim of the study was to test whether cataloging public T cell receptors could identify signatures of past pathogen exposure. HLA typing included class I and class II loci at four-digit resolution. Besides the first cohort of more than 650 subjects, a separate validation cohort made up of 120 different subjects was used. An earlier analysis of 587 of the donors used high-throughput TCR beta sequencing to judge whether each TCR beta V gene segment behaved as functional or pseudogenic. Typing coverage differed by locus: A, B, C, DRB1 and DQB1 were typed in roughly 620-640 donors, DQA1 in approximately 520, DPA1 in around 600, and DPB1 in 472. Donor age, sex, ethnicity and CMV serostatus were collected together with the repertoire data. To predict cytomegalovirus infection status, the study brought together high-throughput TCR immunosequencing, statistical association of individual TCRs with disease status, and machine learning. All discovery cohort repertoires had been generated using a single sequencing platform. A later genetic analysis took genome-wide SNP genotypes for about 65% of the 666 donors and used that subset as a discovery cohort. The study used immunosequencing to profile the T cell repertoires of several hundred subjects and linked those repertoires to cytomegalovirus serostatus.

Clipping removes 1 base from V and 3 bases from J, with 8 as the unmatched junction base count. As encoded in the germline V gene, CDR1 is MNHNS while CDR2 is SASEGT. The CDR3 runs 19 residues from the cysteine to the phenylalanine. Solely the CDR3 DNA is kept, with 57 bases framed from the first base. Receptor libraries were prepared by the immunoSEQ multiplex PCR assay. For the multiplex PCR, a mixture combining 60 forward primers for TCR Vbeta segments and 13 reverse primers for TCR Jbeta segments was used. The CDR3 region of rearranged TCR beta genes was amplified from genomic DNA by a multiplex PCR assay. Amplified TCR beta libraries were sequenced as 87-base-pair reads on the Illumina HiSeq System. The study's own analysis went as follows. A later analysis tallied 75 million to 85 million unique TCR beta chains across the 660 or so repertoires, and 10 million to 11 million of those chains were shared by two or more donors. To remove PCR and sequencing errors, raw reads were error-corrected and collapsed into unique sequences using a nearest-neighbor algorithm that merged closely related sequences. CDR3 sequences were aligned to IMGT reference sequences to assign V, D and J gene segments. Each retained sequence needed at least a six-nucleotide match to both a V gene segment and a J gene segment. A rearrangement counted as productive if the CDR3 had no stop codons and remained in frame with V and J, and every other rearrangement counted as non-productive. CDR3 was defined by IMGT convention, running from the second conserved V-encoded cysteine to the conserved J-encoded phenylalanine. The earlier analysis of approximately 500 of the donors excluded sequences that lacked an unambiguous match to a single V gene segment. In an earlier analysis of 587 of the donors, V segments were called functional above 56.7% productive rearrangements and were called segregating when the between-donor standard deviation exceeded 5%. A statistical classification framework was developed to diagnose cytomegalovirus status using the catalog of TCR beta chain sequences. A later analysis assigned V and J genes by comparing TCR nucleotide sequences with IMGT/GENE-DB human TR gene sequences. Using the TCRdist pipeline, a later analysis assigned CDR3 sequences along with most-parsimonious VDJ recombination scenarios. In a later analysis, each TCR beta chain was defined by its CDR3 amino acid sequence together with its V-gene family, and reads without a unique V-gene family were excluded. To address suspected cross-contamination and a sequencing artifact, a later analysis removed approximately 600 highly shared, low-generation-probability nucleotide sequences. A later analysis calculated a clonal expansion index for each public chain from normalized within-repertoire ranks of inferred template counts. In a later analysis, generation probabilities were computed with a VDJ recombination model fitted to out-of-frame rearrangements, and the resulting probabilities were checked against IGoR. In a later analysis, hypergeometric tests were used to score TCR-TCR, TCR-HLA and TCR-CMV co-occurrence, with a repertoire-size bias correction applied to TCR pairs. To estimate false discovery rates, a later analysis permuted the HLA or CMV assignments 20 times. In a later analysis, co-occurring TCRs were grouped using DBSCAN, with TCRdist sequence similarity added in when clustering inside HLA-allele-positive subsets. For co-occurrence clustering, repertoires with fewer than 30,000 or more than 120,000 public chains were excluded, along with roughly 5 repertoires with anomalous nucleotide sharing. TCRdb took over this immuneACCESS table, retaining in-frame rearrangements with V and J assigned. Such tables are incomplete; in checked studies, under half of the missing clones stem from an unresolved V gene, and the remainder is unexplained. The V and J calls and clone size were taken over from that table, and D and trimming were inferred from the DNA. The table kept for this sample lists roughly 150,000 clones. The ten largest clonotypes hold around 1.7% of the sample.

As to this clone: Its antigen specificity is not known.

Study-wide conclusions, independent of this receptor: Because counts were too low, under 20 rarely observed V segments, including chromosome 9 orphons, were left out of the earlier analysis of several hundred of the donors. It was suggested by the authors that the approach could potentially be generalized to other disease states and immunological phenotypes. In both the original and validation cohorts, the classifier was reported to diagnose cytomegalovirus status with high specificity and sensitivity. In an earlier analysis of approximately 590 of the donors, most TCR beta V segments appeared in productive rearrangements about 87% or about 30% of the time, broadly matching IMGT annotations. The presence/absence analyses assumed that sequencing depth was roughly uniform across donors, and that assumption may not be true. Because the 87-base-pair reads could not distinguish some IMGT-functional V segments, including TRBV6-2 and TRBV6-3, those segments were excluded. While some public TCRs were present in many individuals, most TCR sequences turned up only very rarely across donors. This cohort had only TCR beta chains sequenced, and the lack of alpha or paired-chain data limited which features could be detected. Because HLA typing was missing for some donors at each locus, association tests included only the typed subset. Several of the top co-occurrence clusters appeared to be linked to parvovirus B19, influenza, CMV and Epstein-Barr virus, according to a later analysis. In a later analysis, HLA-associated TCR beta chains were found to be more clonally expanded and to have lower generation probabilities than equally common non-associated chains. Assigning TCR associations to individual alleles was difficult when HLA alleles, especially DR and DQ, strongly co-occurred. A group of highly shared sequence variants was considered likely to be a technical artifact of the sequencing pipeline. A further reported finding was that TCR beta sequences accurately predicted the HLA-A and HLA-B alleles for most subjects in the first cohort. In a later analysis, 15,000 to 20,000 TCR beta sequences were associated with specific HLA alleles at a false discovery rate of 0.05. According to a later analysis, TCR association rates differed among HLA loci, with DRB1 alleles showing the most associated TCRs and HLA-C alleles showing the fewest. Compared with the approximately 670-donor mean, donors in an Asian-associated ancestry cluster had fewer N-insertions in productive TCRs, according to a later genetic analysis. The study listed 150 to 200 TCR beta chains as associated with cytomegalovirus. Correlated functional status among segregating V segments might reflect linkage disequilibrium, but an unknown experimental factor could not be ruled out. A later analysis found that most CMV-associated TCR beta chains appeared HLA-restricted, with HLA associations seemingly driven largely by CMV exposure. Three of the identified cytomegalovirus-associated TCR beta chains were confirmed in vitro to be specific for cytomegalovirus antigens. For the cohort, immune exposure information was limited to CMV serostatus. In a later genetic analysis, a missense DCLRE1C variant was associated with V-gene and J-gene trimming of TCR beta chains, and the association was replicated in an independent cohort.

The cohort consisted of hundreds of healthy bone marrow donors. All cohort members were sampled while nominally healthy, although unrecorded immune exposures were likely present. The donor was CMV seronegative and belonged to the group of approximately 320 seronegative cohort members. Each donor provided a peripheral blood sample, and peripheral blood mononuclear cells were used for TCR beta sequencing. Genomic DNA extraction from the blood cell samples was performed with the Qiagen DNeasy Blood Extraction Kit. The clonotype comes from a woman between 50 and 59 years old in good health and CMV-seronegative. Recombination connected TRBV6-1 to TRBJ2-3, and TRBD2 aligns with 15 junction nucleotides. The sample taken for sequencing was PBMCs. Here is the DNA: TGTGCCAGCAGTGAAGAAAGGACTAGCGGGAGGGCCCGGACAGATACGCAGTATTTT. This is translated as CASSEERTSGRARTDTQYF.